This T cell receptor beta chain was sequenced in a study of CD8+CD57+ T cells in acquired aplastic anemia. Study summary: Quantities of DNA derived from sorted CD4+ and CD8+ cells averaged approximately 3.5 ug.

The germline gives CDR1 SGHDN, CDR2 FVKESK. The CDR3 has 12 amino acids. Trimming shortened V by 1 base and J by 8 bases, and 7 bases separated the two germline ends. Concerning this clonotype: Its target is unknown.

The study profiled TCR beta VDJ and CDR3 using genomic DNA as template. TCRdb ran MiXCR on the reads and lists one entry per CDR3 protein. The sample lists approximately 170,000 distinct CDR3 sequences, 55% to 80% occurring once. Study findings and constraints: Any difference that existed in CD8+ Simpson's diversity between patients and controls was not significant. Patients and controls had in common some 30 CD8+ CDR3 sequences.

The TCR originated in a human donor in good health. The chain carries TRBV14 and TRBJ2-3; D is ambiguous. The material sequenced was sorted CD4+, CD8+, or CD8+CD57+ T cells (not recorded which) from PBMCs. The CDR3 DNA follows: TGTGCCAGCAGCCAAGGTGGAGTTACGCAGTATTTT. Its translation is CASSQGGVTQYF.